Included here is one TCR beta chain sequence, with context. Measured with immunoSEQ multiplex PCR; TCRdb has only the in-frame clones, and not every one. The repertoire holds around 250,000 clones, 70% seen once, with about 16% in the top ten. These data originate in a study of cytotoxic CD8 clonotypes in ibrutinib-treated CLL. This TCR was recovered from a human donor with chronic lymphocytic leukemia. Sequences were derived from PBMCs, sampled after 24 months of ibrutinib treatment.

This CDR3 is CASSPGGDTEAFF. In DNA, the CDR3 is TGTGCCAGCAGCCCCGGGGGGGACACTGAAGCTTTCTTT. The gene calls are TRBV6-5 and TRBJ1-1; D is perhaps TRBD1 (5 bases). Trimming left V 6 bases short and J 3 bases short, with 11 bases between. The germline V gene has CDR1 MNHEY and CDR2 SVGAGI. The CDR3 sequence is 13 residues long.